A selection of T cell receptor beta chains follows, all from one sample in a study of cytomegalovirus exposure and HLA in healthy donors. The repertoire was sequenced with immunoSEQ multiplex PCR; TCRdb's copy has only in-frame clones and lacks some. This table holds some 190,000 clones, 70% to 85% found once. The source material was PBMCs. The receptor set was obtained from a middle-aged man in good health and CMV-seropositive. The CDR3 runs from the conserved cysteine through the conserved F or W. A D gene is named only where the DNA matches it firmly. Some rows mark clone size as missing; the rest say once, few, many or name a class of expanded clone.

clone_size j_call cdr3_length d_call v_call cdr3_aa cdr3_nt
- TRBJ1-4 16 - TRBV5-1 CASSLAVGSTNEKLFF TGCGCCAGCAGCTTGGCTGTGGGGAGTACTAATGAAAAACTGTTTTTT
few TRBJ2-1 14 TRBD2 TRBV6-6 CASRQTSEDNEQFF TGTGCCAGCAGGCAGACTAGCGAGGACAATGAGCAGTTCTTC
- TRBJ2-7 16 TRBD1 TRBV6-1 CASSEGGTGVPYEQYF TGTGCCAGCAGTGAAGGGGGGACAGGGGTACCCTACGAGCAGTACTTC
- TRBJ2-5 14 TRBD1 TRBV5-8 CASRSRTGQETQYF TGTGCCAGCAGGAGCAGGACAGGACAAGAGACCCAGTACTTC
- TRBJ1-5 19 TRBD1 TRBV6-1 CASSDFVTGGRYSNQPQHF TGTGCCAGCAGTGATTTCGTGACAGGGGGCCGGTATAGCAATCAGCCCCAGCATTTT
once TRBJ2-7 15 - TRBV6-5 CASSPRDTSSYEQYF TGTGCCAGCAGTCCTCGGGACACGAGCTCCTACGAGCAGTACTTC
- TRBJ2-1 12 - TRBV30 CAWSVVGNEQFF TGTGCCTGGAGTGTAGTCGGGAATGAGCAGTTCTTC
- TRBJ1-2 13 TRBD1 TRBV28 CASSRQGSNGYTF TGTGCCAGCAGTCGACAGGGAAGCAATGGCTACACCTTC
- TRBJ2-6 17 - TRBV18 CASSPPVGNSGANVLTF TGTGCCAGCTCACCACCGGTCGGGAACTCTGGGGCCAACGTCCTGACTTTC
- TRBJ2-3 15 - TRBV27 CASSLQGIRKDTQYF TGTGCCAGCAGTTTACAGGGTATAAGGAAAGATACGCAGTATTTT
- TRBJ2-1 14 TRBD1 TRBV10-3 CATLPGQDPNEQFF TGTGCCACCCTACCGGGACAGGACCCCAATGAGCAGTTCTTC
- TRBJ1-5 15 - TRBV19 CASRTTGSSNQPQHF TGTGCCAGTAGAACGACAGGTTCGAGCAATCAGCCCCAGCATTTT
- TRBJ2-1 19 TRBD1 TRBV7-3 CASSFSPRDRGHLGNEQFF TGTGCCAGCAGCTTCTCCCCGCGGGACAGGGGACATCTGGGCAATGAGCAGTTCTTC
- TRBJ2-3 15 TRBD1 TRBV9 CASSVEGRGLGTQYF TGTGCCAGCAGCGTAGAAGGCAGGGGGCTTGGCACGCAGTATTTT
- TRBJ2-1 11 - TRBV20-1 CSATPSDEQFF TGCAGTGCTACTCCTAGCGATGAGCAGTTCTTC
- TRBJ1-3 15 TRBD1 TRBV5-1 CASSWDSVKGNTIYF TGCGCCAGCAGCTGGGACAGCGTAAAGGGAAACACCATATATTTT
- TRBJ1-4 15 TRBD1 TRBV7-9 CASSSTGGQGEKLFF TGTGCCAGCAGCTCAACAGGGGGCCAGGGTGAAAAACTGTTTTTT
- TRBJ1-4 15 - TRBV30 CAWSVTGGTWEKLFF TGTGCCTGGAGTGTTACGGGCGGGACGTGGGAAAAACTGTTTTTT
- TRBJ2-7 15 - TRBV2 CASSEAGQAFYEQYF TGTGCCAGCAGTGAAGCGGGTCAGGCCTTCTACGAGCAGTACTTC